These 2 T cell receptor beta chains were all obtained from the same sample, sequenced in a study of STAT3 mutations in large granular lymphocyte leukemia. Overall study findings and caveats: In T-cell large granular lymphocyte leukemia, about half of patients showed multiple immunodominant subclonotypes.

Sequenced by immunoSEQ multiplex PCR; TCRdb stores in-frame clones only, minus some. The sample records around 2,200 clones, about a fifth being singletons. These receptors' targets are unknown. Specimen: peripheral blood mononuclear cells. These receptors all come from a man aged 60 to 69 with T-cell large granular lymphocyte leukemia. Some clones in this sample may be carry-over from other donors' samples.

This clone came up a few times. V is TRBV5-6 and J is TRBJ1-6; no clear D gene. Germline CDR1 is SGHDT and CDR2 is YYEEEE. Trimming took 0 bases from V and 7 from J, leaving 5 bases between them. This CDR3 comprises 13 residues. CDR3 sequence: CASSLVGNSPLHF. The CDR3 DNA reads TGTGCCAGCAGCTTGGTGGGGAATTCACCCCTCCACTTT.

Written as DNA, the CDR3 is TGTGCCAGTTGCAGGGACGCCGTGGTCAACACCATATATTTT. Translating gives CASCRDAVVNTIYF. The genes are TRBV6-5 and TRBJ1-3; maybe TRBD1 (5 bases). Per the germline V gene, CDR1 is MNHEY and CDR2 is SVGAGI. The length of the CDR3 is 14 residues. Between the trimmed V and J ends, which lost 9 bases and 7 bases, there was a span of 19 bases.